This entry features one T cell receptor beta chain sequence. The sample's time point: blood 2 weeks post-SBRT. Treatment meaning: 15 Gy SBRT to primary tumor, nephrectomy 4 weeks later. Using immunoSEQ multiplex PCR, the repertoire was profiled, and TCRdb retains in-frame clones only, with some absent. This sample has about 150,000 clones, with approximately 88% found just once. This entry comes from a study of radiation and T cells in renal cell carcinoma. The sequence was collected from a woman between 50 and 59 years old with renal cell carcinoma. Sequenced here: blood, sampled from a patient whose treatment included radiotherapy and nephrectomy.

The CDR3 protein is CASSHSGTGNEKLFF. In DNA form, the CDR3 reads TGCGCCAGCAGCCATTCCGGGACAGGGAATGAAAAACTGTTTTTT. The chain couples TRBV10-2 to TRBJ1-4; the match to TRBD1 covers 9 bases. CDR3 length: 15 amino acids. After removal of 6 bases from V and 5 bases from J, the junction contained 7 bases not matched to a gene. Germline assignment: CDR1 WSHSY and CDR2 SAAADI.